This section outlines one T cell receptor (beta chain) sequence together with its context. Its antigen is undetermined. Purity (above 95%) was reached by all sorted populations. Investigators reverse transcribed all isolated RNA, so they sequenced expressed TCRB transcripts. Only in-frame clones appear in the TCRdb table, and some are missing; sequencing was by immunoSEQ multiplex PCR. The repertoire holds nearly 350,000 clones, with 6.5% to 10% as singletons. These data belong to a study of beta chain features in type 1 diabetes. V lost 2 bases and J lost 1, with 17 bases in between. This CDR3 comprises 17 residues. CDR1 SEHNR and CDR2 FQNEAQ come from the germline V gene (reference sequence). Study-wide results and caveats: PCR may have favored shorter templates equally in patients and controls. Sequencing used cDNA, and cells with high TCR expression could therefore be over-represented. Patients with Type 1 diabetes showed moderately but significantly shorter TCRB CDR3s in all four CD4+ subsets.

The chain is built from TRBV7-9 and TRBJ1-1; D possibly corresponds to TRBD1 (5 bases). Source material: central memory CD4+ T cells from blood. This receptor was taken from a woman aged 18-30 years in good health. The CDR3 is CASSLSPVGQTNTEAFF. The CDR3 DNA follows: TGTGCCAGCAGCTTAAGTCCCGTGGGGCAGACGAACACTGAAGCTTTCTTT.